The present TCR beta chain was sequenced within a study of cytomegalovirus exposure and HLA in healthy donors (dated 2017 in TCRdb). Concerning the study at large: An earlier analysis of some 550 of the donors reported approximately 300 Gb of sequence data and 100 million to 140 million unique TCR beta sequences from 190 million or so T cells. Besides the first cohort of 666 subjects, a separate validation cohort made up of 120 or so different subjects was used. Roughly 5 DR-DQ haplotypes were handled as single units for association and clustering, since linkage in the cohort was strong. An earlier analysis of several hundred of the donors applied high-throughput TCR beta sequencing to assess whether each TCR beta V gene segment acted as functional or pseudogenic. Of the approximately 400 genotyped donors, 65% to 90% were placed in the genetic ancestry cluster associated with self-reported Caucasian donors. Rather than using new phenotypic data, the later analysis identified candidate immune exposures from TCR beta sequences and from how often those sequences occurred across donors. An early release covering approximately 600 HLA-typed donors comprised approximately 300 gigabases of sequencing data and some 79 million unique TCR sequences. All discovery cohort repertoires had been generated using a single sequencing platform. The T cell repertoires of 666 subjects were profiled by immunosequencing and related to cytomegalovirus serostatus. A later analysis re-analyzed previously published TCR beta repertoires from roughly 630 donors and added high-resolution HLA genotyping to study TCR occurrence patterns. On average, roughly 250,000 unique TCR beta nucleotide sequences were sequenced per donor among 300 to 500 genotyped donors of the cohort, with roughly 18% of those sequences being non-productive. The study aimed to test whether cataloging public T cell receptors could reveal signatures of past pathogen exposure. Donor age, sex, ethnicity and CMV serostatus were collected together with the repertoire data. The number of typed donors differed by locus: about 629-640 for A, B, C, DRB1 and DQB1; 522 for DQA1; approximately 600 for DPA1; and 400 to 480 for DPB1. HLA typing included class I and class II loci at four-digit resolution. In a later genetic analysis, genome-wide SNP genotypes for about three fifths of the roughly 670 donors were used, and that subset was treated as a discovery cohort. To predict cytomegalovirus infection status, the study combined high-throughput TCR immunosequencing, statistical association of individual TCRs with disease status, and machine learning. The paper's findings and limits, for the study overall: HLA typing was unavailable for some donors at each locus, so association tests used only the typed subset. According to a later genetic analysis, donors in an Asian-associated ancestry cluster had fewer N-insertions in productive TCRs than the roughly 700-donor mean. Cytomegalovirus status was reported to be diagnosed by the classifier with high specificity and sensitivity in both the original and validation cohorts. A further reported finding was that TCR beta sequences accurately predicted the HLA-A and HLA-B alleles for most subjects in the first cohort. Some IMGT-functional V segments, including TRBV6-2 and TRBV6-3, could not be told apart with the 87-base-pair reads, so those segments were excluded. The study listed 164 TCR beta chains as associated with cytomegalovirus. Most TCR sequences were observed very rarely across donors, whereas some public TCRs were present in many individuals. A later genetic analysis associated a missense DCLRE1C variant with V-gene and J-gene trimming of TCR beta chains, and an independent cohort replicated the association. In a later analysis, some 17,000 TCR beta sequences were associated with specific HLA alleles at a false discovery rate of 0.05. Sequencing depth was assumed to be roughly uniform across donors in the presence/absence analyses, though that assumption may not hold. This cohort had only TCR beta chains sequenced, and the lack of alpha or paired-chain data limited which features could be detected. It was suggested by the authors that the approach could potentially be generalized to other disease states and immunological phenotypes. According to a later analysis, TCR association rates differed among HLA loci, with DRB1 alleles showing the most associated TCRs and HLA-C alleles showing the fewest. Correlated functional status among segregating V segments might be attributable to linkage disequilibrium, but an unknown experimental factor could not be ruled out. A cluster of highly shared sequence variants was judged likely to represent a technical artifact of the sequencing pipeline. Because counts were too low, about 17 rarely observed V segments, including chromosome 9 orphons, were excluded from the earlier analysis of 587 of the donors. In a later analysis, HLA-associated TCR beta chains were found to be more clonally expanded and to have lower generation probabilities than equally common non-associated chains. Strong co-occurrence of HLA alleles, especially DR and DQ, made assigning TCR associations to individual alleles difficult. Broadly in line with IMGT annotations, most TCR beta V segments showed up in productive rearrangements about 90% or about 30% of the time in an earlier analysis of 587 of the donors. According to a later analysis, parvovirus B19, influenza, CMV and Epstein-Barr virus appeared linked to several top co-occurrence clusters. According to a later analysis, most CMV-associated TCR beta chains appeared to be HLA-restricted, and the HLA associations seemed to be driven largely by CMV exposure. Immune exposure information for the cohort was limited to CMV serostatus. Three of the identified cytomegalovirus-associated TCR beta chains were confirmed in vitro to be specific for cytomegalovirus antigens.

The method was the immunoSEQ multiplex PCR assay. For the multiplex PCR, a mixture combining 60 forward primers for TCR Vbeta segments and 13 reverse primers for TCR Jbeta segments was used. A multiplex PCR assay on genomic DNA amplified the CDR3 region of rearranged TCR beta genes. On the Illumina HiSeq System, the amplified TCR beta libraries were sequenced as 87-base-pair reads. Per the original workflow: A later analysis tallied some 79 million unique TCR beta chains across the approximately 670 repertoires, and approximately 12 million of those chains were shared by two or more donors. A nearest-neighbor algorithm error-corrected the raw reads and collapsed the reads into unique sequences, merging closely related sequences to remove PCR and sequencing errors. CDR3 sequences were aligned to IMGT reference sequences to assign V, D and J gene segments. For a sequence to be retained, a match of at least six nucleotides to both a V gene segment and a J gene segment was required. A rearrangement counted as productive if the CDR3 had no stop codons and remained in frame with V and J, and every other rearrangement counted as non-productive. Following IMGT convention, CDR3 was defined as the stretch from the second conserved V-encoded cysteine to the conserved J-encoded phenylalanine. The earlier analysis of fewer than 750 of the donors excluded sequences that lacked an unambiguous match to a single V gene segment. In an earlier analysis of some 590 of the donors, a V segment was called functional when productive rearrangements were above 56.7%, and segregating when the standard deviation between donors exceeded 5%. To diagnose cytomegalovirus status from the catalog of TCR beta chain sequences, a statistical classification framework was built. In a later analysis, TCR nucleotide sequences were compared against IMGT/GENE-DB human TR gene sequences so that V and J genes could be assigned. The TCRdist pipeline was used in a later analysis to assign CDR3 sequences and most-parsimonious VDJ recombination scenarios. In a later analysis, each TCR beta chain was defined by its CDR3 amino acid sequence together with its V-gene family, and reads without a unique V-gene family were excluded. To address suspected cross-contamination and a sequencing artifact, a later analysis removed around 590 highly shared, low-generation-probability nucleotide sequences. In a later analysis, a clonal expansion index for each public chain was calculated from normalized within-repertoire ranks of inferred template counts. Generation probabilities in a later analysis came from a VDJ recombination model fitted to out-of-frame rearrangements, and those results were checked against IGoR. A later analysis scored TCR-TCR, TCR-HLA and TCR-CMV co-occurrence with hypergeometric tests, applying a repertoire-size bias correction to TCR pairs. To estimate false discovery rates, a later analysis permuted the HLA or CMV assignments 20 times. A later analysis grouped co-occurring TCRs with DBSCAN, adding TCRdist sequence similarity when clustering within HLA-allele-positive subsets. Repertoires with fewer than 30,000 or more than 120,000 public chains, plus five repertoires with anomalous nucleotide sharing, were excluded from co-occurrence clustering. What TCRdb holds here is the immuneACCESS table cut down to in-frame rearrangements. Part of the clones is not present; checked against another copy, under half of the missing clones reflect an unresolved V gene, and the others are unexplained. V, J and clone size are taken as reported in that table, and D and trimming were inferred from the DNA itself. In all, the sample holds about 42,000 clones, and 50% of those were seen once. Over 10% of the sample goes to the ten largest clones.

As to this clone: It lacks a known antigen. Base qualities are not recorded, but no much larger clone differs from it by a single base.

V sheds 3 bases and J sheds 1 base, leaving 9 bases between their ends. From the cysteine through the phenylalanine, the CDR3 covers 14 amino acids. Just CDR3 DNA is preserved here, 42 bases in frame from base 1. CDR1 and CDR2, per the germline V gene, are KGHSH and LQKENI. The cohort consisted of hundreds of healthy bone marrow donors. Cohort members were all nominally healthy when sampled, although unrecorded immune exposures were likely present. CMV serostatus was positive for 250 to 300 and negative for about 55% of the roughly 670 cohort members, and was not recorded for this donor. Every donor gave a peripheral blood sample, and the peripheral blood mononuclear cells from that sample were used for TCR beta sequencing. Genomic DNA was extracted from the blood cell samples with the Qiagen DNeasy Blood Extraction Kit.

The chain is encoded by TRBV18 joined to TRBJ1-1; the D gene is perhaps TRBD1, from 5 matching bases. The sequence was obtained from a human donor in good health. Sequencing was done on a sample of PBMCs. DNA sequence: TGTGCCAGCTCACCGCTCCAGGGGAACACTGAAGCTTTCTTT. This sequence encodes CASSPLQGNTEAFF.